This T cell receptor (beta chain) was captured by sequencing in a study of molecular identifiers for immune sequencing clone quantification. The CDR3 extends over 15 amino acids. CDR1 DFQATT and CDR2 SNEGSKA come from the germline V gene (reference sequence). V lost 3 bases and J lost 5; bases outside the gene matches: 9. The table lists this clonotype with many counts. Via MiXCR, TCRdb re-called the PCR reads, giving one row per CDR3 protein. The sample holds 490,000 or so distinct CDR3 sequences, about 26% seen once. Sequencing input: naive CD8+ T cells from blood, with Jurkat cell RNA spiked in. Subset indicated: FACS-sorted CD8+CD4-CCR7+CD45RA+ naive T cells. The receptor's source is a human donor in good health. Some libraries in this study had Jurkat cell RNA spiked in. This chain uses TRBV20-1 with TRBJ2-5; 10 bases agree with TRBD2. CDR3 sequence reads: CSARDILAGVETQYF. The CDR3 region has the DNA TGCAGTGCTAGGGACATTCTAGCGGGAGTGGAGACCCAGTACTTC.